Detailed here is one T cell receptor (beta chain). The sample belongs to a study of OX40 agonist ivuxolimab in advanced cancers. TCRdb keeps only in-frame clones here, not all; method: immunoSEQ multiplex PCR. The repertoire holds about 46,000 clones, with nearly 90% as singletons. CDR1 and CDR2 from the germline V gene are SGHVS and FNYEAQ. The CDR3 runs to 15 residues. Trimming cost V 5 bases and J 5 bases; bases outside gene matches: 8. The genes are TRBV7-6 and TRBJ2-5, with 10 bases identical to TRBD1. The origin of this receptor is an adult with an advanced solid tumor such as melanoma, head and neck, liver or kidney cancer. Sequencing was performed on CD4+ or CD8+ T cells sorted from blood, taken in a trial of the OX40 agonist ivuxolimab. The CDR3 sequence: CASSSLRTGGETQYF. DNA of the CDR3: TGTGCCAGCAGCAGCCTTCGGACAGGGGGGGAGACCCAGTACTTC.